What follows are 3 T cell receptor beta chains derived from one specimen sequenced in a study of T cell responses to AZD1222 COVID-19 vaccine. Assay used: immunoSEQ multiplex PCR; TCRdb lists only in-frame clones, some missing. The sample lists 150,000 to 200,000 clones; approximately 94% were seen once. Sequenced material: peripheral blood, taken 28 days after the second AZD1222 dose. Receptor source: an adult who received the AZD1222 COVID-19 vaccine.

The gene calls are TRBV5-6 and TRBJ2-2; possibly TRBD1 for D (6 bases). V lost 3 bases and J lost 4, with 13 bases in between. Germline V gene lookup returns CDR1 SGHDT and CDR2 YYEEEE. CDR3 size: 15 residues. The CDR3 DNA reads TGTGCCAGCAGCTCACAGGGAGTAATCACCGGGGAGCTGTTTTTT. Translating gives CASSSQGVITGELFF. The variable domain in full, with the rest retrieved from reference TRBV5-6 and TRBJ2-2, is DAGVTQSPTHLIKTRGQQVTLRCSPKSGHDTVSWYQQALGQGPQFIFQYYEEEERQRGNFPDRFSGHQFPNYSSELNVNALLLGDSALYLCASSSQGVITGELFFGEGSRLTVL.

The gene calls are TRBV3-1 (or the pseudogene TRBV3-2) and TRBJ1-5; D is undetermined. CDR3 length: 12 residues. Germline-derived CDR1 and CDR2 are LGHDT and YNNKEL (reference sequence). The V and J ends lost 5 bases and 7 bases respectively, with 9 bases between them. CDR3: CASSFEGQPQHF. The CDR3 coding sequence is TGTGCCAGCAGCTTCGAAGGACAGCCCCAGCATTTT.

The chain carries TRBV5-1 and TRBJ2-7; TRBD1 aligns across 7 bases. In germline, CDR1 is SGHRS, CDR2 YFSETQ. The CDR3 has 15 residues. V lost 0 bases and J lost 4; bases outside the gene matches: 7. CDR3 nucleotide sequence: TGCGCCAGCAGCTTGGCCCGGGACAGTATATACGAGCAGTACTTC. Translating it yields CASSLARDSIYEQYF.